This TCR beta chain was captured in a study of T-cell reconstitution after alpha-beta-depleted transplantation in children. Preparation of the TCRbeta library used unique molecular identifiers. TCRdb independently ran MiXCR on the PCR reads; one entry per CDR3 protein. The data show 750,000 to 950,000 distinct CDR3 sequences, roughly 16% seen once. Findings and limits, study-wide: A year had passed since transplant, and T-cell counts and diversity by then came mostly from newly produced T cells.

This clonotype was seen a handful of times. The antigen is undetermined. The CDR3 runs 17 residues. The trim removed 7 bases at V and 3 bases at J, leaving 20 bases unmatched. CDR1 and CDR2 from the germline V gene are DFQATT and SNEGSKA (reference sequence). The sequences come from PBMCs, mostly from graft donor cells, collected 360 days after TCRalphabeta/CD19-depleted stem cell transplant. The J gene is TRBJ2-7, the V gene TRBV20-1; 8 bases line up with TRBD1. This clonotype was sampled from a male patient aged 10-17 years who had a stem cell transplant for acute lymphoblastic leukemia, so the T cells may come from the graft donor. CDR3 protein: CSGKGQDDDGGDYEQYF. The CDR3 DNA follows: TGCAGTGGTAAGGGACAGGATGATGATGGTGGGGACTACGAGCAGTACTTC.